Following are 9 T cell receptor beta chains from one sample sequenced in a study of beta chain features in type 1 diabetes. Overall study findings and caveats: TCRB CDR3s were moderately but significantly shorter in Type 1 diabetes patients in all four CD4+ subsets.

cDNA synthesis used the whole RNA isolate, giving expressed TCRB sequences. Sequenced by immunoSEQ multiplex PCR; TCRdb stores in-frame clones only, minus some. The sample records over 200,000 clones, around 9.9% being singletons. Their cognate antigens are unknown. Material for sequencing was naive CD4+ T cells from blood. The receptors come from a young man with type 1 diabetes.

The chain has TRBV10-3 and TRBJ1-6; TRBD1 aligns across 7 bases. The CDR3 totals 15 residues. Germline trimming cut 3 bases from V and 5 bases from J; bases unmatched to any gene: 4. Germline V gene data show CDR1 as ENHRY and CDR2 as SYGVKD. CDR3 nucleotide sequence: TGTGCCATCAGTGACCGGGACAGCAATAATTCACCCCTCCACTTT. Translated: CAISDRDSNNSPLHF.

Only a few counts were recorded for this clone. One end of the junction fails to match germline, which may point to a read error. The V call is TRBV7-7, the J call TRBJ2-1; D perhaps matches TRBD2 (6 bases). The CDR3 sequence is 14 residues long. Per the germline V gene, CDR1 is SSHAT and CDR2 is FNYEAQ (reference sequence). CDR3 in amino acids: CASSLRLELNEQFF. The DNA for the CDR3 is TGTGCTAGCAGCCTAAGACTAGAGTTAAATGAGCAGTTCTTC.

The gene calls are TRBV18 and TRBJ1-2; 7 bases are shared with TRBD1. In germline, CDR1 is KGHSH, CDR2 LQKENI. V dropped 6 bases and J dropped 3; count of bases not matched to a gene: 4. The CDR3 has 13 residues. CDR3 amino acids: CASSADRDYGYTF. The CDR3 DNA follows: TGTGCCAGCTCCGCCGACAGGGACTATGGCTACACCTTC.

This clone was counted a few times. The rearrangement uses TRBV29-1 and TRBJ1-5; possibly TRBD1 for D (5 bases). CDR1 and CDR2 (germline): SQVTM, ANQGSEA. The length of the CDR3 is 14 residues. Trimming pared 7 bases from V and 11 bases from J, leaving 24 bases between. The DNA of the CDR3 is TGCAGCGCTACCGAGGCGGGAGCGGGGGAGGCCCAGCATTTT. This codes for CSATEAGAGEAQHF.

The genes are TRBV2 and TRBJ1-6, with 7 bases fitting TRBD1. V lost 5 bases, J lost 9 bases, and 10 bases stayed unmatched. Per the germline V gene, CDR1 is SNHLY and CDR2 is FYNNEI. The length of the CDR3 is 15 residues. CDR3 sequence: CASSRDSMSGSPLHF. CDR3 coding DNA: TGTGCCAGCAGTCGGGACAGTATGAGCGGTTCACCCCTCCACTTT.

Only a few counts were recorded for this clone. The chain links TRBV14 to TRBJ2-5; D perhaps matches TRBD2 (6 bases). Trimming removed 4 bases from V and 4 bases from J, with 19 bases in between. CDR1 SGHDN and CDR2 FVKESK come from the germline V gene. The CDR3 is 16 residues long. The CDR3, as DNA: TGTGCCAGCAGCCGGACCCTTGGAGGGATAGGAGAGACCCAGTACTTC. This codes for CASSRTLGGIGETQYF.

The rearrangement joins TRBV11-2 to TRBJ1-2; 8 bases align to TRBD1. CDR1 and CDR2 from the germline V gene are SGHAT and FQNNGV. The V segment lost 5 bases and the J segment 7 bases; nucleotides outside the gene matches: 9. The CDR3 has 14 amino acids. CDR3 nucleotides: TGTGCCAGCAGCCTTGACAGGGGAACGGGTGGCTACACCTTC. Protein sequence: CASSLDRGTGGYTF.

The chain combines TRBV18 with TRBJ2-3; weak D call: TRBD2 (6 bases). V was clipped by 3 bases and J by 6 bases, with 16 bases between them. This CDR3 is built from 15 residues. The germline V gene has CDR1 KGHSH and CDR2 LQKENI. CDR3 sequence: CASSPLVRGTDTQYF. The CDR3 DNA reads as TGTGCCAGCTCACCCCTTGTCCGGGGGACGGATACGCAGTATTTT.

This clone has only a few counts. The CDR3 is CASSTESANTGELFF. The CDR3 DNA is TGTGCCAGCAGCACCGAGAGCGCGAACACCGGGGAGCTGTTTTTT. The V gene is TRBV2, the J gene TRBJ2-2, with no clear D. Germline lookup yields CDR1 SNHLY and CDR2 FYNNEI. The V gene lost 6 bases and the J gene lost 0 bases, with 11 bases spanning the gap. The CDR3 length is 15 residues.